This T cell receptor (beta chain) stems from a study of human T cells and chemical hapten exposure. TCRdb redid the calling of the RACE reads with MiXCR, one entry per CDR3 protein. The sample records under 200,000 distinct CDR3 sequences, approximately 15% being singletons. The time point: patch test 1, 2 weeks after DPC sensitization. Regarding treatment: therapeutic diphenylcyclopropenone sensitization with weekly scalp DPC. This clonotype has only a few counts. No antigen is known for it. V gave up 3 bases and J gave up 13 bases, with 19 bases separating them. The CDR3 is made up of 13 amino acids. The study, taken as a whole, reports: All donors were alopecia patients, so their immunity may differ from that of healthy people.

The input for sequencing was whole blood, taken in connection with sensitization to the hapten diphenylcyclopropenone (DPC). This chain joins TRBV12-3 or TRBV12-4 and TRBJ2-7; D perhaps matches TRBD2 (6 bases). This TCR was sampled from a woman in her twenties or thirties with alopecia areata. Some clones in this sample may be carry-over from other donors' samples. Here the CDR3 DNA reads TGTGCCAGCAGTTTGGTGGAAACCGCGACTAGATACTTC. This codes for CASSLVETATRYF.